Listed below are T cell receptor beta chains from one sample, sequenced in a study of blood T cell repertoires in COVID-19. Clones were read by immunoSEQ multiplex PCR, and TCRdb kept only the in-frame ones, dropping some. The table has about 230,000 clones, roughly 85% seen once. Sample: PBMCs or T cells enriched from blood (not recorded which). The receptors originated from a man aged 25-45 years who had recovered from COVID-19. Each CDR3 is given with its conserved first and last residue. Fields, in order: J gene, clone size, V gene, D gene, CDR3 DNA, CDR3 protein. A D gene is named only where the DNA matches it firmly. Clone size is not always given. Where it is, it says once, few, many or a class for expanded clones.

TRBJ1-2,.,TRBV24-1,TRBD1,TGTGCCACCAGTGACCAACAGGGGAACTATGGCTACACCTTC,CATSDQQGNYGYTF
TRBJ1-5,few,TRBV9,.,TGTGCCAGCAGCGTAAGCCCGGAGGGTCCCCAGCATTTT,CASSVSPEGPQHF
TRBJ2-1,.,TRBV30,.,TGTGCCTGGGACCAACATGGGGGGGCAGGTGAGCAGTTCTTC,CAWDQHGGAGEQFF
TRBJ2-2,.,TRBV5-1,.,TGCGCCAGCAGCTGGGGACTCCTTAACACCGGGGAGCTGTTTTTT,CASSWGLLNTGELFF
TRBJ2-7,.,TRBV5-6,TRBD1,TGTGCCAGCAGCACACAGGGGCCCCTCTCCTACGAGCAGTACTTC,CASSTQGPLSYEQYF
TRBJ2-1,.,TRBV5-1,TRBD2,TGCGCCAGCAGCTTGGGAGTACTAGCGAACTACAATGAGCAGTTCTTC,CASSLGVLANYNEQFF
TRBJ2-2,.,TRBV6-5,TRBD2,TGTGCCAGCAGCTTGGGACTAGCGGGGACCGGGGAGCTGTTTTTT,CASSLGLAGTGELFF
TRBJ1-5,.,TRBV27,.,TGTGCCAGCAGTTCGGCAGACAGTCAGCCCCAGCATTTT,CASSSADSQPQHF
TRBJ2-1,.,TRBV30,.,TGTGCCTGGAGTGTTGAGCACCGGGGTGAGCAGTTCTTC,CAWSVEHRGEQFF
TRBJ1-1,.,TRBV21-1,.,TGTGCCAGCCCCACCAGGGGATTGTACACTGAAGCTTTCTTT,CASPTRGLYTEAFF
TRBJ1-1,.,TRBV3-1/TRBV3-2,.,TGTGCCAGCAGCCAAGTCAGGGGCACCGTGAACACTGAAGCTTTCTTT,CASSQVRGTVNTEAFF
TRBJ1-6,.,TRBV30,.,TGTGCACTCCGGGTCAATTCACCCCTCCACTTT,CALRVNSPLHF
TRBJ2-1,.,TRBV10-3,.,TGTGCCATCAGTGAGAAAGACGGGTACAATGAGCAGTTCTTC,CAISEKDGYNEQFF
TRBJ2-7,once,TRBV2,TRBD2,TGTGCCACCAGGACTAGCGGGAGGTCTATTTACGAGCAGTACTTC,CATRTSGRSIYEQYF
TRBJ1-5,.,TRBV7-8,.,TGTGCCAGCAGCTCAATACGGGACAAACCCCAGCATTTT,CASSSIRDKPQHF
TRBJ1-3,.,TRBV18,TRBD1,TGTGCCAGCTCATCCCTGACAGGGTCCGGCTCTGGAAACACCATATATTTT,CASSSLTGSGSGNTIYF
TRBJ2-5,.,TRBV5-1,TRBD2,TGCGCCAGCAGCTTAGGCGGGGGGGCCGGGGAGACCCAGTACTTC,CASSLGGGAGETQYF
TRBJ2-1,.,TRBV6-1,TRBD2,TGTGCCAGCAGTGAGCCTAGCGGGATCGACAATGAGCAGTTCTTC,CASSEPSGIDNEQFF
TRBJ1-3,.,TRBV7-9,.,TGTGCCAGCAGCCCAGGAAACACCATATATTTT,CASSPGNTIYF
TRBJ1-2,.,TRBV6-2/TRBV6-3,TRBD1,TGTGCCAGCAGTTACGGGACAGGGAACTATGGCTACACCTTC,CASSYGTGNYGYTF
TRBJ2-7,.,TRBV4-3,.,TGCGCCAGCAGCCAAGAGCCCACAGGGAGTAGCGAGCAGTACTTC,CASSQEPTGSSEQYF
TRBJ2-3,.,TRBV9,.,TGTGCCAGCCGTGGGGCGGGGGATACGCAGTATTTT,CASRGAGDTQYF
TRBJ1-5,once,TRBV27,.,TGTGCCAGCAGCCATTCGAACCCCGCGGGAGGTCAGCCCCAGCATTTT,CASSHSNPAGGQPQHF
TRBJ1-1,once,TRBV2,TRBD1,TGTGCCAGCAGTGATCCAAGACAGGGGGTCACTGAAGCTTTCTTT,CASSDPRQGVTEAFF
TRBJ2-6,.,TRBV5-4,TRBD1,TGTGCCAGCAGCCCGGGGACAGGGTCTGGGGCCAACGTCCTGACTTTC,CASSPGTGSGANVLTF
TRBJ2-1,once,TRBV7-3,TRBD2,TGTGCCAGCAGCCTGAGCGGGGGGGCCTATCATGAGCAGTTCTTC,CASSLSGGAYHEQFF
TRBJ2-1,.,TRBV7-9,.,TGTGCCAGCAGCTTAGCGCGAAATGAGCAGTTCTTC,CASSLARNEQFF
TRBJ2-7,.,TRBV15,TRBD2,TGTGCCACCAGCAGGGGACTAGCGGATTACGAGCAGTACTTC,CATSRGLADYEQYF
TRBJ1-2,.,TRBV13,.,TGTGCCAGCAGGAAGTGGGGGGCTAACTATGGCTACACCTTC,CASRKWGANYGYTF
TRBJ1-1,.,TRBV18,.,TGTGCCAGCTCACCGCGCTCCCATGAAGCTTTCTTT,CASSPRSHEAFF
TRBJ2-7,.,TRBV25-1,TRBD1,TGTGCCAGCAGTGAATTGGGACAGGGGGTTTACGAGCAGTACTTC,CASSELGQGVYEQYF
TRBJ2-3,.,TRBV3-1/TRBV3-2,TRBD2,TGTGCCAGCAGCCGAGAAAAATCCGGGACTAGAGGGACAGATACGCAGTATTTT,CASSREKSGTRGTDTQYF
TRBJ1-3,.,TRBV7-9,.,TGTGCCAGCACCCTAGACCCAGGGAGGCCCTCTGGAAACACCATATATTTT,CASTLDPGRPSGNTIYF
TRBJ2-7,.,TRBV4-2,.,TGTGCCAGCAGCCAAGAGTTGTTTACAGGTGACTCCTACGAGCAGTACTTC,CASSQELFTGDSYEQYF
TRBJ2-3,.,TRBV25-1,TRBD2,TGTGCCAGCAGTGAATCGGGAGGGGGGCGCGGCACAGATACGCAGTATTTT,CASSESGGGRGTDTQYF
TRBJ2-1,once,TRBV4-3,.,TGCGCCAGCAGCCAACGACGGGGGGCGTCCTACAATGAGCAGTTCTTC,CASSQRRGASYNEQFF
TRBJ2-1,.,TRBV2,TRBD1,TGTGCCAGCAGCACCGGGACAGGGGGCCCGGATGAGCAGTTCTTC,CASSTGTGGPDEQFF
TRBJ1-4,.,TRBV5-1,.,TGCGCCAGCAGCTCTGAAGAGGCGACTAATGAAAAACTGTTTTTT,CASSSEEATNEKLFF
TRBJ1-2,.,TRBV5-1,.,TGCGCCAGCAGCTTGCGGGCTAACTATGGCTACACCTTC,CASSLRANYGYTF
TRBJ1-1,once,TRBV11-2,TRBD1,TGTGCCAGCAGCCGACCCGGGACAGGGCGATTGGCAGCTTTCTTT,CASSRPGTGRLAAFF
TRBJ1-5,few,TRBV27,.,TGTGCCAGCAGAATAGCAAGTGGTCAGCCCCAGCATTTT,CASRIASGQPQHF
TRBJ2-1,.,TRBV7-8,TRBD2,TGTGCCAGCAGCTTCCTAGCGGGAATTAGGTACAATGAGCAGTTCTTC,CASSFLAGIRYNEQFF
TRBJ2-3,.,TRBV7-9,.,TGTGCCAGCAGCCCCAGTGGGGCTTTCCCAGATACGCAGTATTTT,CASSPSGAFPDTQYF
TRBJ1-3,.,TRBV25-1,TRBD1,TGTGCCAGCAGTGGGACAGGGGGCTCTGGAAACACCATATATTTT,CASSGTGGSGNTIYF
TRBJ2-5,few,TRBV7-2,TRBD2,TGTGCCAGCAGCCTTAGCGGGGGGGTCTGGGGGCAAGAGACCCAGTACTTC,CASSLSGGVWGQETQYF
TRBJ1-5,.,TRBV28,.,TGTGCCAGCCAGGACAGAAGATCATGGCCCCAGCATTTT,CASQDRRSWPQHF
TRBJ1-2,.,TRBV2,.,TGTGCCAGCAGTGTCCTCGCTCCCTACTACGCGTCGTATGGCTATGGCTACACCTTC,CASSVLAPYYASYGYGYTF
TRBJ2-4,once,TRBV7-8,TRBD2,TGTGCCAGCAGCTCCGGGGGGGGAGACATTCAGTACTTC,CASSSGGGDIQYF
TRBJ2-2,few,TRBV7-9,TRBD1,TGTGCCAGCAGCTCTCGGGACAGGGGGGACACCGGGGAGCTGTTTTTT,CASSSRDRGDTGELFF
TRBJ1-2,.,TRBV11-2,.,TGTGCCAGCAGGGGCACGGGGGGCCTCTATGGCTACACCTTC,CASRGTGGLYGYTF
TRBJ1-2,.,TRBV19,TRBD1,TGTGCCAGTAGTCCCCACAGGGGCCGGTGGGTTAACTATGGCTACACCTTC,CASSPHRGRWVNYGYTF
TRBJ1-2,once,TRBV27,.,TGTGCCAGCAGTTTAAGACTGGGCTATGGCTACACCTTC,CASSLRLGYGYTF